The clone carrying this TCR beta chain was seen many times. The data are from a study of blood T cells in healthy people across ages. V shed 1 base and J 0 bases; nucleotides not matched to a gene: 2. The CDR3 spans 15 residues. Germline CDR1 and CDR2: LGHNT and FRNRAP. Through a sample-barcoded 5' primer and a J-beta primer mix, a second PCR was run for about 6 to 11 cycles. TCRdb reprocessed the 5' RACE reads with MiXCR, giving one entry per CDR3 protein. The repertoire includes under 800,000 distinct CDR3 sequences, approximately 43% of them detected once, and under 25% sits in the top ten. V and J are TRBV12-5 and TRBJ2-7; 8 bases map to TRBD1. The origin of this receptor is a woman in her sixties or seventies in good health. Sequenced input: blood. For the CDR3, the DNA is TGTGCTAGTGGTTTGGGGACAGGGAGCTCCTACGAGCAGTACTTC. It yields the protein CASGLGTGSSYEQYF.